This T cell receptor (beta chain) appears in the sequencing data of a study of molecular identifiers for immune sequencing clone quantification. Study information: RNA, taken in replicates from approximately 20,000 or 100,000 naive CD8 cells, was split five ways, with four sequenced.

Worth noting for this clonotype: The antigen is undetermined. A much larger clone lies a single base off, so this may be a read error.

Libraries from naive CD8 cells were generated from about 20,000 to 1,000,000 sorted cells (with 10%, 30% or 50% RNA). General study results and limits: Sharing of a barcode by identical TCR molecules could cause highly expanded clone sizes to be underestimated.

The V gene's germline CDR1 is MGHRA and CDR2 YSYEKL. This CDR3 is 16 amino acids long. MiXCR, applied by TCRdb to the PCR reads, yields one record per CDR3 protein. Seen here are about 630,000 distinct CDR3 sequences, 25% observed once, and the top ten hold about 0.73%. The chain couples TRBV4-1 to TRBJ1-1, with D maybe TRBD1 (5 bases). The origin of this receptor is a human donor in good health. Some libraries in this study had Jurkat cell RNA spiked in. Sample: naive CD8+ T cells from blood, with Jurkat cell RNA spiked in. Subset in this sample: FACS-sorted CD8+CD4-CCR7+CD45RA+ naive T cells. CDR3 region: CASTQDWQGGNTEAFF. The CDR3 DNA follows: TGCGCCAGCACCCAAGATTGGCAGGGAGGAAACACTGAAGCTTTCTTT.